The next 9 T cell receptor beta chains were all read from a single sample in a study of radiation and T cells in renal cell carcinoma. Sample treatment: 15 Gy SBRT to primary tumor, nephrectomy 4 weeks later. Produced via immunoSEQ multiplex PCR; TCRdb's table is partial and in-frame only. The sample includes 10,000 to 15,000 clones, 33% of them seen just once. The input for sequencing was tumor tissue, taken from a patient whose treatment included radiotherapy and nephrectomy. The receptors shown here come from a man aged 55 to 70 with renal cell carcinoma.

In this sample, this clone turned up a few times. The gene calls are TRBV5-1 and TRBJ1-2; 10 positions agree with TRBD1. The CDR3 is made up of 16 amino acids. The germline CDR1 and CDR2 sequences are SGHRS and YFSETQ. The junction had 12 bases not matched to a gene; V was cut back by 3 bases and J by 7 bases. This CDR3 reads CASSSQPGTGEAGYTF. The CDR3 DNA is TGCGCCAGCAGCTCCCAGCCCGGGACAGGGGAAGCTGGCTACACCTTC.

This clone was detected ten times or more. The V and J genes are TRBV14 and TRBJ2-3; the D gene could be TRBD1 or TRBD2 (6 bases each). The CDR3 sequence is 15 residues long. V dropped 5 bases and J dropped 3 bases, with 15 bases sitting between them. Germline lookup yields CDR1 SGHDN and CDR2 FVKESK. CDR3 protein: CASSVGGSGTDTQYF. The CDR3 DNA reads TGTGCCAGCAGCGTAGGGGGGAGTGGTACAGATACGCAGTATTTT. Using reference TRBV14 and TRBJ2-3 for the parts outside the CDR3, the full variable domain is EAGVTQFPSHSVIEKGQTVTLRCDPISGHDNLYWYRRVMGKEIKFLLHFVKESKQDESGMPNNRFLAERTGGTYSTLKVQPAELEDSGVYFCASSVGGSGTDTQYFGPGTRLTVL.

The V call is TRBV5-1, the J call TRBJ2-6; TRBD1 matches at 7 bases. CDR1 and CDR2 from the germline V gene are SGHRS and YFSETQ. This CDR3 has 16 residues. The V segment lost 4 bases and the J segment 1 base; nucleotides outside the gene matches: 5. The CDR3 DNA follows: TGCGCCAGCAGCGACTACAGGGGATCTGGGGCCAACGTCCTGACTTTC. Its translation is CASSDYRGSGANVLTF.

This clone was seen a handful of times. CDR3 nucleotide sequence: TGTGCCAGCTCACCACAGAGGAGGGGGCTCTCCTATAATTCACCCCTCCACTTT. Translated: CASSPQRRGLSYNSPLHF. The J gene is TRBJ1-6, the V gene TRBV18; 7 bases fit TRBD1. V trimming: 1 base; J trimming: 0 bases; junction bases outside the gene matches: 6. The germline V gene has CDR1 KGHSH and CDR2 LQKENI. The CDR3 totals 18 residues.

The chain carries TRBV2 and TRBJ2-5, with 7 bases matching TRBD1. J gave up 1 base and V 6 bases, and 14 bases lay outside the gene matches. The CDR3 runs to 17 residues. Germline lookup yields CDR1 SNHLY and CDR2 FYNNEI. CDR3: CASSRYRDSDPQETQYF. In DNA form, the CDR3 reads TGTGCCAGCAGCCGATATCGGGACAGCGATCCCCAAGAGACCCAGTACTTC. Full variable domain (rest looked up from reference TRBV2 and TRBJ2-5): EPEVTQTPSHQVTQMGQEVILRCVPISNHLYFYWYRQILGQKVEFLVSFYNNEISEKSEIFDDQFSVERPDGSNFTLKIRSTKLEDSAMYFCASSRYRDSDPQETQYFGPGTRLLVL.

This clone was observed a handful of times. The chain combines TRBV6-6 with TRBJ1-4; D is undetermined. The CDR3 is 15 residues long. The germline CDR1 and CDR2 sequences are MNHNY and SVGAGI (reference sequence). V lost 2 bases and J 7 bases, leaving 14 bases between the germline ends. In DNA form, the CDR3 reads TGTGCCAGCAGTTACCCGGATGTCCGGGGTGAAAAACTGTTTTTT. Its protein is CASSYPDVRGEKLFF.

Judged by abundance, this clone is medium-sized. The chain employs TRBV25-1 and TRBJ1-1; 10 bases match TRBD1. The germline gives CDR1 MGHDK, CDR2 SYGVNS. Trimming took 6 bases from V and 5 from J; bases not matched to a gene: 3. The CDR3 contains 13 residues. CDR3 nucleotide sequence: TGTGCCAGCAGGGGACAGGGGAGGACTGAAGCTTTCTTT. Its protein is CASRGQGRTEAFF.

V and J are TRBV7-9 and TRBJ2-7, with 9 bases that match TRBD1. Germline CDR1 and CDR2: SEHNR and FQNEAQ (reference sequence). This CDR3 region has 13 residues. V dropped 5 bases and J dropped 3; count of bases not matched to a gene: 2. CDR3 DNA: TGTGCCAGCAGCAGACAGGGGGTCTACGAGCAGTACTTC. Its translation: CASSRQGVYEQYF.

The chain links TRBV7-8 to TRBJ2-7, with D possibly matching TRBD1 (7 bases). Trimming removed 2 bases from V and 1 base from J, with 12 bases in between. Germline V CDR1 and CDR2: SGHVS, FQNEAQ. The CDR3 sequence is 15 residues long. The CDR3 nucleotides are TGTGCCAGCAGCTTAAGGCGGGACAGTTCCTACGAGCAGTACGTC. Translating it yields CASSLRRDSSYEQYV.